This is a list of T cell receptor beta chains from one sample in a study of CD8+ T cells in alopecia areata. TCRdb's table, derived via immunoSEQ multiplex PCR, lists solely in-frame clones and lacks some. The table records roughly 190,000 clones, approximately 67% of them present only once. Here the sequenced sample was CD4+ T cells sorted from blood, taken at roughly week 49, from a patient treated with tofacitinib. The receptors were sampled from a human donor with alopecia areata. Both conserved end residues are part of each CDR3. The D gene is left open where the match is weak. The size entry is marked missing in some rows and otherwise reads once, few, many or a size class.

length | J | size | V | D | DNA | CDR3
11 | TRBJ1-1 | - | TRBV2 | - | TGTGCCACTCACGTAAACACTGAAGCTTTCTTT | CATHVNTEAFF
13 | TRBJ2-6 | - | TRBV30 | - | TGTGCCTGGAGTTTTTCTGGGGCCAACGTCCTGACTTTC | CAWSFSGANVLTF
16 | TRBJ2-3 | few | TRBV4-3 | TRBD1 | TGCGCCAGCAGCCAAGGGACAGGCTCTGGCACAGATACGCAGTATTTT | CASSQGTGSGTDTQYF
16 | TRBJ2-4 | few | TRBV7-2 | - | TGTGCCAGCAGCTTAGGAGGACAGATAGCCAAAAACATTCAGTACTTC | CASSLGGQIAKNIQYF
16 | TRBJ2-2 | - | TRBV2 | TRBD2 | TGTGCCAGCAGTCGGACTAGCGGGACTAACACCGGGGAGCTGTTTTTT | CASSRTSGTNTGELFF
13 | TRBJ1-1 | - | TRBV6-1 | - | TGTGCCAGCAGGGACAGAGTGAACACTGAAGCTTTCTTT | CASRDRVNTEAFF
14 | TRBJ1-5 | many | TRBV30 | - | TGTGCCTGGAGTGTTTGGGGGGGCAATCAGCCCCAGCATTTT | CAWSVWGGNQPQHF
15 | TRBJ2-6 | few | TRBV6-6 | - | TGTGCCAGCAGTCCTGAGGGGGCTGGGGCCAACGTCCTGACTTTC | CASSPEGAGANVLTF
14 | TRBJ2-5 | - | TRBV6-1 | - | TGTGCCATCAGCGGCGGTGCAGGGGGGGAGACCCAGTACTTC | CAISGGAGGETQYF
12 | TRBJ2-7 | - | TRBV30 | TRBD2 | TGTGCCTGGCGGGAGGGGACCTACGAGCAGTACTTC | CAWREGTYEQYF
13 | TRBJ2-7 | few | TRBV19 | - | TGTGCCAGTAGTACCCCCTCGGGATACGAGCAGTACTTC | CASSTPSGYEQYF
12 | TRBJ2-1 | - | TRBV29-1 | - | TGCAGCGTTGAGCCGGGACGAAATGAGCAGTTCTTC | CSVEPGRNEQFF
14 | TRBJ1-3 | - | TRBV2 | - | TGTGCCAGCAGTGGGGAATACACGGGAAACACCATATATTTT | CASSGEYTGNTIYF
11 | TRBJ2-7 | - | TRBV6-6 | - | TGTGCCACAGAGGGGGACTACGAGCAGTACTTC | CATEGDYEQYF
13 | TRBJ2-1 | - | TRBV30 | - | TGTGCCTGGAGTGTACGAGGGAACAATGAGCAGTTCTTC | CAWSVRGNNEQFF
12 | TRBJ1-2 | few | TRBV6-5 | - | TGTGCCAGCAGAAGTTTCGACTATGGCTACACCTTC | CASRSFDYGYTF
14 | TRBJ2-5 | - | TRBV2 | - | TGTGCCAGCAAGCTAACAGATATACAAGAGACCCAGTACTTC | CASKLTDIQETQYF
13 | TRBJ1-1 | once | TRBV10-3 | TRBD1 | TGTGCCATCAGGACAGGGGGGGACACTGAAGCTTTCTTT | CAIRTGGDTEAFF
13 | TRBJ2-1 | - | TRBV29-1 | - | TGCAGCGCCCCCAACCGCCGAAGCGGCGAACAGTTCTTC | CSAPNRRSGEQFF
12 | TRBJ2-1 | - | TRBV29-1 | - | TGCAGCGGGGGGCCTCAGGGCTTCGAGCAGTTCTTC | CSGGPQGFEQFF
14 | TRBJ2-1 | - | TRBV6-5 | TRBD2 | TGTGCCAGCAGTCTGTGGCGGGGGGGGAATGAGCAGTTCTTC | CASSLWRGGNEQFF
13 | TRBJ2-7 | - | TRBV27 | - | TGTGCCAGCAGTTTAGACAGGCTCGACGAGCAGTACTTC | CASSLDRLDEQYF